A selection of T cell receptor beta chains follows, all from one sample in a study of T cell responses to AZD1222 COVID-19 vaccine. The data were produced by immunoSEQ multiplex PCR, yet TCRdb's version contains in-frame clones alone and is incomplete. This sample yields about 94,000 clones, of which approximately 87% are seen a single time; 9% to 13% belongs to the top ten. The sequences come from peripheral blood, collected 28 days after the second AZD1222 dose. These receptors all stem from an adult who received the AZD1222 COVID-19 vaccine. CDR3s include the opening cysteine and the closing phenylalanine or tryptophan. Fields, in order: D gene, V gene, J gene, clone size, CDR3 protein, CDR3 DNA. D genes are given only for firm matches. Where a row states a size, it is once, few, many or the class of an expanded clone; other rows omit it.

d_gene: TRBD2; v_gene: TRBV7-8; j_gene: TRBJ2-1; abundance: .; CDR3aa: CASSLVTTSGLFNEQFF; CDR3nt: TGTGCCAGCAGCTTAGTGACGACTAGCGGGCTTTTTAATGAGCAGTTCTTC
d_gene: .; v_gene: TRBV28; j_gene: TRBJ1-6; abundance: .; CDR3aa: CASSPWTDSPLHF; CDR3nt: TGTGCCAGCAGTCCATGGACAGATTCACCCCTCCACTTT
d_gene: .; v_gene: TRBV28; j_gene: TRBJ1-1; abundance: .; CDR3aa: CASSLRATEAFF; CDR3nt: TGTGCCAGCAGCCTAAGAGCCACTGAAGCTTTCTTT
d_gene: TRBD1; v_gene: TRBV27; j_gene: TRBJ2-1; abundance: .; CDR3aa: CASSPRGRGYWGNEQFF; CDR3nt: TGTGCCAGCAGTCCCAGGGGGCGGGGCTATTGGGGCAATGAGCAGTTCTTC
d_gene: .; v_gene: TRBV6-4; j_gene: TRBJ2-1; abundance: few; CDR3aa: CASSEKGFGSVDEQFF; CDR3nt: TGTGCCAGCAGTGAAAAAGGTTTCGGGAGTGTCGATGAGCAGTTCTTC
d_gene: .; v_gene: TRBV7-2; j_gene: TRBJ1-1; abundance: .; CDR3aa: CASSLAARGTEAFF; CDR3nt: TGTGCCAGCAGCTTAGCGGCTCGGGGCACTGAAGCTTTCTTT
d_gene: .; v_gene: TRBV3-1/TRBV3-2; j_gene: TRBJ1-3; abundance: .; CDR3aa: CASSLAGNTIYF; CDR3nt: TGTGCCAGCAGCCTGGCTGGAAACACCATATATTTT
d_gene: .; v_gene: TRBV19; j_gene: TRBJ2-3; abundance: .; CDR3aa: CASSSGSTDTQYF; CDR3nt: TGTGCCAGTAGTAGCGGGAGCACAGATACGCAGTATTTT
d_gene: TRBD2; v_gene: TRBV3-1/TRBV3-2; j_gene: TRBJ2-1; abundance: .; CDR3aa: CASSSRLAGGPYNEQFF; CDR3nt: TGTGCCAGCAGCTCGCGACTAGCGGGGGGGCCGTACAATGAGCAGTTCTTC
d_gene: TRBD2; v_gene: TRBV4-1; j_gene: TRBJ2-3; abundance: .; CDR3aa: CASSQGLAGGTDTQYF; CDR3nt: TGCGCCAGCAGCCAAGGACTAGCGGGGGGCACAGATACGCAGTATTTT
d_gene: .; v_gene: TRBV18; j_gene: TRBJ1-2; abundance: .; CDR3aa: CASSLRNYGYTF; CDR3nt: TGTGCCAGCTCACTACGTAACTATGGCTACACCTTC
d_gene: TRBD1; v_gene: TRBV7-3; j_gene: TRBJ2-5; abundance: .; CDR3aa: CASSSGQGETQYF; CDR3nt: TGTGCCAGCAGCTCGGGACAGGGTGAGACCCAGTACTTC
d_gene: .; v_gene: TRBV6-2/TRBV6-3; j_gene: TRBJ1-1; abundance: .; CDR3aa: CASSYLGQEEAFF; CDR3nt: TGTGCCAGCAGTTACCTGGGTCAGGAGGAAGCTTTCTTT
d_gene: TRBD2; v_gene: TRBV6-6; j_gene: TRBJ2-1; abundance: .; CDR3aa: CASSSLAGGNEQFF; CDR3nt: TGTGCCAGCAGTTCACTAGCGGGGGGAAATGAGCAGTTCTTC
d_gene: .; v_gene: TRBV7-2; j_gene: TRBJ2-7; abundance: .; CDR3aa: CASSFGQVTSYEQYF; CDR3nt: TGTGCCAGCAGCTTTGGGCAGGTTACTTCCTACGAGCAGTACTTC
d_gene: .; v_gene: TRBV25-1; j_gene: TRBJ1-2; abundance: .; CDR3aa: CASSEHQGRLSYTF; CDR3nt: TGTGCCAGCAGTGAACACCAGGGGCGGCTAAGCTACACCTTC
d_gene: .; v_gene: TRBV5-1; j_gene: TRBJ2-3; abundance: .; CDR3aa: CASSTGRQGGSTDTQYF; CDR3nt: TGCGCCAGCAGCACTGGGAGGCAGGGGGGAAGTACAGATACGCAGTATTTT
d_gene: .; v_gene: TRBV7-2; j_gene: TRBJ1-1; abundance: .; CDR3aa: CASSLRPGNTEAFF; CDR3nt: TGTGCCAGCAGCTTACGCCCGGGTAACACTGAAGCTTTCTTT
d_gene: .; v_gene: TRBV9; j_gene: TRBJ2-3; abundance: .; CDR3aa: CASSVAGSTDTQYF; CDR3nt: TGTGCCAGCAGCGTGGCGGGGAGCACAGATACGCAGTATTTT
d_gene: TRBD1; v_gene: TRBV6-6; j_gene: TRBJ2-3; abundance: .; CDR3aa: CASSYSGQGNTQYF; CDR3nt: TGTGCCAGCAGTTACTCGGGACAGGGCAATACGCAGTATTTT
d_gene: .; v_gene: TRBV7-3; j_gene: TRBJ2-3; abundance: .; CDR3aa: CASIKGGDTQYF; CDR3nt: TGTGCCAGTATCAAGGGGGGAGATACGCAGTATTTT
d_gene: .; v_gene: TRBV9; j_gene: TRBJ2-5; abundance: .; CDR3aa: CASSVGGFETQYF; CDR3nt: TGTGCCAGCAGCGTAGGAGGGTTCGAGACCCAGTACTTC
d_gene: .; v_gene: TRBV9; j_gene: TRBJ1-1; abundance: once; CDR3aa: CASSVAGGVEAFF; CDR3nt: TGTGCCAGCAGCGTAGCAGGCGGAGTAGAAGCTTTCTTT
d_gene: TRBD1; v_gene: TRBV7-6; j_gene: TRBJ1-4; abundance: .; CDR3aa: CASSLARDRGKDEKLFF; CDR3nt: TGTGCCAGCAGCTTAGCCCGAGACAGGGGGAAGGATGAAAAACTGTTTTTT